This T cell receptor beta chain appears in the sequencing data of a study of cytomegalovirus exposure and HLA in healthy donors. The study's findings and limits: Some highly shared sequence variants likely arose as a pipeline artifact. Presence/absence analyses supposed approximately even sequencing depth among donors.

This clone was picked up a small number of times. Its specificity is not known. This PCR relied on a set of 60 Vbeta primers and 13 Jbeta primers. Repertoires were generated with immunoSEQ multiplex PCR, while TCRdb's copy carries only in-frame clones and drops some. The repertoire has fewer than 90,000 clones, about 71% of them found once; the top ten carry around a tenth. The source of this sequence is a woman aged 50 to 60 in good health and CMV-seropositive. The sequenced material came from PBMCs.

The CDR3 protein is CAISETSYEQYF. In DNA, the CDR3 is TGTGCCATCAGTGAAACTTCATACGAGCAGTACTTC. J is TRBJ2-7 and V is TRBV10-3, with D uncertain. Germline CDR1 is ENHRY and CDR2 is SYGVKD. Trimming stripped 3 bases from V and 4 bases from J, with 7 bases between. The CDR3 is 12 residues long.